These 17 T cell receptor beta chains were sequenced from one sample in a study of OX40 agonist ivuxolimab in advanced cancers. Clones were sequenced by immunoSEQ multiplex PCR, and TCRdb holds only the in-frame ones, with some missing. This table has under 95,000 clones, roughly 86% appearing once. Sample: CD4+ or CD8+ T cells sorted from blood, taken in a trial of the OX40 agonist ivuxolimab. The receptors come from an adult with an advanced solid tumor such as melanoma, head and neck, liver or kidney cancer.

V gene TRBV7-3 combines with J gene TRBJ2-6; perhaps TRBD2 as D (6 bases). V lost 2 bases, J lost 12 bases, and 17 bases lay in between. This CDR3 has 15 amino acids. CDR1 and CDR2 from the germline V gene are SGHTA and FQGTGA. DNA for the CDR3: TGTGCCAGCAGCTTAGGAGGGGCAGGGAACGTCGTCCTGACTTTC. It specifies CASSLGGAGNVVLTF.

The CDR3 reads CASSPLGQREQYF. The CDR3 DNA sequence: TGTGCCAGCAGCCCCCTCGGACAGCGGGAGCAGTACTTC. The rearrangement joins TRBV14 to TRBJ2-7; D may be TRBD1 (6 bases). CDR1 is SGHDN and CDR2 is FVKESK in the germline V gene. V lost 4 bases and J 7 bases, leaving 14 bases between the germline ends. The CDR3 loop spans 13 amino acids.

This clone was detected once. The chain employs TRBV7-2 and TRBJ2-1, with 9 bases aligning to TRBD2. CDR3 length: 17 amino acids. Per germline, CDR1 SGHTA and CDR2 FQGNSA. J was trimmed by 3 bases and V by 5 bases; bases with no gene match: 11. The CDR3 sequence: CASSRDYSGSIYNEQFF. For the CDR3, the DNA is TGTGCCAGCAGCCGCGACTATAGCGGGAGTATCTACAATGAGCAGTTCTTC. The full variable domain, its missing parts supplied by reference TRBV7-2 and TRBJ2-1, is GAGVSQSPSNKVTEKGKDVELRCDPISGHTALYWYRQSLGQGLEFLIYFQGNSAPDKSGLPSDRFSAERTGGSVSTLTIQRTQQEDSAVYLCASSRDYSGSIYNEQFFGPGTRLTVL.

The chain employs TRBV25-1 and TRBJ2-5, with 10 bases identical to TRBD1. The CDR3 loop spans 15 amino acids. V lost 4 bases and J lost 4; bases outside the gene matches: 6. CDR1 is MGHDK, CDR2 SYGVNS, per germline. This CDR3 reads CASSARTGGGETQYF. CDR3 nucleotides: TGTGCCAGCAGTGCTCGGACAGGGGGAGGAGAGACCCAGTACTTC.

The chain has TRBV30 and TRBJ2-3; tentative D call: TRBD1 (5 bases). CDR1 is GTSNPN, CDR2 SVGIG, per germline (reference sequence). The CDR3 length is 15 residues. Trimming removed 6 bases from V and 6 bases from J, with 22 bases in between. The CDR3 is CACSKGAGPSDTQYF. The DNA of the CDR3 is TGTGCCTGCTCCAAAGGGGCAGGGCCTTCGGATACGCAGTATTTT. The variable domain in full, completed from reference TRBV30 and TRBJ2-3, reads SQTIHQWPATLVQPVGSPLSLECTVEGTSNPNLYWYRQAAGRGLQLLFYSVGIGQISSEVPQNLSASRPQDRQFILSSKKLLLSDSGFYLCACSKGAGPSDTQYFGPGTRLTVL.

This chain connects TRBV5-1 to TRBJ2-3, with D possibly TRBD2 on 7 matching bases. This CDR3 spans 14 amino acids. Trimming shortened V by 3 bases and J by 6 bases, and 14 bases separated the two germline ends. The germline V gene encodes CDR1 SGHRS and CDR2 YFSETQ. Written as DNA, the CDR3 is TGCGCCAGCAGCTGGGGGCGGGGGCAGGATACGCAGTATTTT. Protein: CASSWGRGQDTQYF.

This sequence joins TRBV6-5 and TRBJ1-2; perhaps TRBD1 as D (6 bases). The length of the CDR3 is 13 residues. Germline lookup yields CDR1 MNHEY and CDR2 SVGAGI. The V end was cut by 6 bases, the J end by 8 bases, with 16 bases between. The CDR3 DNA sequence: TGTGCCAGCAGCCGCGGGCCTGGGGGCGGCTACACCTTC. Translated: CASSRGPGGGYTF.

The rearrangement links TRBV5-6 to TRBJ2-2, with D perhaps matching TRBD1 or TRBD2 (5 bases each). The CDR3 consists of 17 residues. Trimming removed 5 bases from V and 0 bases from J, with 17 bases in between. The germline gives CDR1 SGHDT, CDR2 YYEEEE. CDR3 residues: CASSLPGAHANTGELFF. CDR3 bases: TGTGCCAGCAGTCTACCCGGGGCCCACGCGAACACCGGGGAGCTGTTTTTT.

The rearrangement links TRBV30 to TRBJ2-1, with D maybe TRBD1 (5 bases). The CDR3 extends over 13 amino acids. Germline V gives CDR1 GTSNPN, CDR2 SVGIG (reference sequence). Trimming pared 1 base from V and 3 bases from J, leaving 7 bases between. The CDR3 here is CAWSEQVYNEQFF. CDR3 sequence (DNA): TGTGCCTGGAGTGAACAGGTCTACAATGAGCAGTTCTTC.

The CDR3, as DNA: TGTGCCAGCAGCTCCCCTGCTTTGACCGGGGAGCTGTTTTTT. Translated, it gives CASSSPALTGELFF. V and J are TRBV7-2 and TRBJ2-2; the D is unclear. There are 14 residues in the CDR3. Germline CDR1 reads SGHTA; CDR2 reads FQGNSA. The V gene lost 4 bases and the J gene lost 5 bases, with 11 bases spanning the gap.

The rearrangement uses TRBV6-6 and TRBJ1-1, with 10 bases lining up with TRBD1. Germline lookup yields CDR1 MNHNY and CDR2 SVGAGI (reference sequence). V gave up 6 bases and J gave up 7 bases; unmatched junction bases: 8. The CDR3 runs to 14 residues. CDR3 DNA: TGTGCCAGCAGGCGACAGGGGGCAAAGGGTGAAGCTTTCTTT. Translation: CASRRQGAKGEAFF.

This chain connects TRBV5-6 to TRBJ1-4, with D perhaps matching TRBD1 (5 bases). The CDR3 sequence is 14 residues long. Per germline, CDR1 SGHDT and CDR2 YYEEEE. V was clipped by 2 bases and J by 8 bases, with 13 bases between them. The CDR3 region has the DNA TGTGCCAGCAGCTTCTTAGGACAAGGCGAAAAACTGTTTTTT. Amino acid sequence: CASSFLGQGEKLFF.

Here the CDR3 reads CASSLRPGGGETQYF. In DNA form, the CDR3 reads TGTGCCAGCAGCTTAAGACCGGGGGGAGGCGAGACCCAGTACTTC. V is TRBV7-3 and J is TRBJ2-5, with 7 bases that match TRBD2. The germline V gene encodes CDR1 SGHTA and CDR2 FQGTGA. V gave up 1 base and J gave up 5 bases; unmatched junction bases: 7. CDR3 length equals 15 residues.

The chain carries TRBV18 and TRBJ2-7, with a possible D match to TRBD1 (6 bases). Trimming took 3 bases from V and 0 from J, leaving 12 bases between them. CDR1 is KGHSH and CDR2 is LQKENI in the germline V gene. The CDR3 covers 15 residues. The CDR3 loop reads CASSPEDRSSYEQYF. CDR3 DNA sequence: TGTGCCAGCTCACCGGAGGACAGAAGCTCCTACGAGCAGTACTTC.

The CDR3 is CASRAGLRETQYF. Here the CDR3 DNA reads TGTGCCAGTAGGGCGGGCTTGAGGGAGACCCAGTACTTC. This chain joins TRBV19 and TRBJ2-5; tentatively, D is TRBD2 (5 bases). The CDR3 covers 13 residues. With 6 bases removed from V and 5 bases from J, the gap between germline ends came to 13 bases. Germline V gene sequence: CDR1 LNHDA, CDR2 SQIVND (reference sequence).

The count of this clone is one. The chain joins TRBV19 to TRBJ2-3, with D possibly matching TRBD2 (6 bases). Trimming cost V 4 bases and J 3 bases, with 11 bases left between them. Germline-derived CDR1 and CDR2 are LNHDA and SQIVND (reference sequence). The CDR3 runs to 14 residues. Here the CDR3 reads CASSSGTYTDTQYF. The DNA of the CDR3 is TGTGCCAGTAGTAGCGGGACGTATACAGATACGCAGTATTTT.

This clone occurred once. The chain links TRBV19 to TRBJ2-1, with D maybe TRBD2 (5 bases). Trimming shortened V by 3 bases and J by 3 bases, and 15 bases separated the two germline ends. Germline CDR1 reads LNHDA; CDR2 reads SQIVND (reference sequence). The CDR3 is 16 residues long. The CDR3 spells CASSIYAGVIYNEQFF. Written as DNA, the CDR3 is TGTGCCAGTAGTATCTATGCGGGCGTGATCTACAATGAGCAGTTCTTC. The complete variable domain, with remaining parts taken from reference TRBV19 and TRBJ2-1, reads DGGITQSPKYLFRKEGQNVTLSCEQNLNHDAMYWYRQDPGQGLRLIYYSQIVNDFQKGDIAEGYSVSREKKESFPLTVTSAQKNPTAFYLCASSIYAGVIYNEQFFGPGTRLTVL.